Presented here are 6 T cell receptor beta chains from one specimen sequenced in a study of blood T cells in healthy people across ages. For the second PCR, which ran for about 6 to 11 cycles, a sample-barcoded 5' primer and a J-beta primer mix were used. TCRdb ran MiXCR on the 5' RACE reads and lists one entry per CDR3 protein. The sample holds hundreds of thousands of distinct CDR3 sequences; 55% to 75% are singletons and the top ten take roughly 22%. The specimen was blood. These receptors were collected from a man aged 25-45 years in good health.

Here the CDR3 reads CASSQVFAEGYEQYF. In DNA, the CDR3 is TGCGCCAGCAGCCAAGTTTTTGCGGAGGGCTACGAGCAGTACTTC. V is TRBV4-3 and J is TRBJ2-7; a weak D match, TRBD2 (6 bases). This CDR3 has 15 amino acids. V lost 1 base, J lost 3 bases, and 13 bases lay in between. The germline V gene encodes CDR1 LGHNA and CDR2 YSLEER.

The gene calls are TRBV4-3 and TRBJ2-2, with D uncertain. The V gene lost 0 bases and the J gene lost 7 bases, with 12 bases spanning the gap. Germline V gene sequence: CDR1 LGHNA, CDR2 YSLEER. This CDR3 region has 15 residues. The CDR3 sequence is CASSQDALFDGELFF. CDR3 DNA sequence: TGCGCCAGCAGCCAAGATGCACTATTTGACGGGGAGCTGTTTTTT.

The chain recombines TRBV25-1 with TRBJ1-2; 7 bases agree with TRBD1. The J segment lost 7 bases and the V segment lost 4 bases, leaving 3 bases of the junction unmatched. The CDR3 totals 12 residues. CDR1 is MGHDK and CDR2 is SYGVNS in the germline V gene. CDR3 residues: CASSANRGGYTF. DNA of the CDR3: TGTGCCAGCAGTGCCAACAGGGGTGGCTACACCTTC.

The chain has TRBV13 and TRBJ1-4; tentative D call: TRBD1 (6 bases). V dropped 3 bases and J dropped 8 bases, with 10 bases sitting between them. This CDR3 comprises 13 residues. Looked up from germline, CDR1 is PRHDT and CDR2 is FYEKMQ (reference sequence). This CDR3 is CASSFRGSEKLFF. The CDR3 DNA reads TGTGCCAGCAGCTTCAGGGGATCCGAAAAACTGTTTTTT.

The chain joins TRBV7-9 to TRBJ2-1, with 9 positions matching TRBD2. After removal of 6 bases from V and 3 bases from J, the junction contained 6 bases not matched to a gene. Germline CDR1 is SEHNR and CDR2 is FQNEAQ (reference sequence). The CDR3 spans 15 residues. The CDR3 DNA reads TGTGCCAGCAGGCAACTAGCGGGCAACTACAATGAGCAGTTCTTC. This encodes CASRQLAGNYNEQFF.

The rearrangement uses TRBV12-3 or TRBV12-4 and TRBJ2-3, with TRBD1 as a possible D gene (5 bases). The CDR3 sequence is 13 residues long. V dropped 5 bases and J dropped 12 bases, with 18 bases sitting between them. For the CDR3, the DNA is TGTGCCAGCAGTCAAAGGGGCTACCCAGTTCAGTATTTT. This gives the protein CASSQRGYPVQYF.